Presented here are 7 T cell receptor beta chains from one specimen sequenced in a study of blood T cell repertoires in COVID-19. The method was immunoSEQ multiplex PCR; TCRdb's version includes in-frame clones alone and lacks a portion of them. The table shows hundreds of thousands of clones, with roughly 85% occurring only once. The sample consisted of peripheral blood. These receptors all come from a woman between 70 and 85 years old with active or convalescent COVID-19.

The V gene is TRBV19, the J gene TRBJ1-1; D not certain. V lost 10 bases and J 1 base, leaving 13 bases between the germline ends. The germline CDR1 and CDR2 sequences are LNHDA and SQIVND (reference sequence). CDR3 length: 13 amino acids. CDR3 bases: TGTGCCATTAGGGCTCCTTCGAACACTGAAGCTTTCTTT. Protein: CAIRAPSNTEAFF.

The chain has TRBV28 and TRBJ2-5, with 12 nucleotides matching TRBD2. V gave up 4 bases and J gave up 4 bases; unmatched junction bases: 4. Germline lookup yields CDR1 MDHEN and CDR2 SYDVKM. The length of the CDR3 is 15 residues. The CDR3 protein is CASSSSGRARETQYF. The CDR3 coding sequence is TGTGCCAGCAGTTCTAGCGGGAGGGCCAGAGAGACCCAGTACTTC.

In DNA form, the CDR3 reads TGTGCCAGCAGTTTGAGTGAGGACTACGAGCAGTACTTC. Its translation is CASSLSEDYEQYF. The chain combines TRBV12-3 or TRBV12-4 with TRBJ2-7, with D unclear. CDR3 size: 13 residues. V lost 3 bases and J lost 3, with 9 bases in between.

The chain combines TRBV7-2 with TRBJ1-2; D might be TRBD1 (5 bases). V dropped 7 bases and J dropped 3 bases, with 18 bases sitting between them. CDR1 SGHTA and CDR2 FQGNSA come from the germline V gene. CDR3 length equals 15 residues. The CDR3 here is CASTPGEGFDYGYTF. In DNA form, the CDR3 reads TGTGCCAGCACCCCGGGGGAGGGGTTCGACTATGGCTACACCTTC.

This clone was picked up one time. Other DNA sequences in the same sample also yield this CDR3. The V call is TRBV19, the J call TRBJ1-5; no definite D call. Germline CDR1 reads LNHDA; CDR2 reads SQIVND (reference sequence). The CDR3 consists of 12 residues. With 8 bases removed from V and 0 bases from J, the gap between germline ends came to 5 bases. CDR3 sequence: CASSYSNQPQHF. As DNA, the CDR3 is TGTGCCAGTTCGTATAGCAATCAGCCCCAGCATTTT.

The J gene is TRBJ2-1, the V gene TRBV4-3; maybe TRBD1 (7 bases). CDR1 and CDR2 (germline): LGHNA, YSLEER. This CDR3 has 14 residues. Trimming shortened V by 1 base and J by 7 bases, and 11 bases separated the two germline ends. CDR3 DNA: TGCGCCAGCAGCCAAGGTCCAGGGGGGAATGAGCAGTTCTTC. It yields the protein CASSQGPGGNEQFF.

The J gene is TRBJ1-3, the V gene TRBV19; weak D call: TRBD1 (6 bases). The ends were cut back, 7 bases at V and 3 bases at J, with 13 bases in the middle. The CDR3 sequence is 14 residues long. CDR1 and CDR2 (germline): LNHDA, SQIVND (reference sequence). In DNA form, the CDR3 reads TGTGCCAGTACAACAGGGAATAGTGGAAACACCATATATTTT. Translation: CASTTGNSGNTIYF.